The sequence of this T cell receptor beta chain was determined in a study of blood T cell repertoires in COVID-19. CDR1 SGHNT and CDR2 YYREEE come from the germline V gene (reference sequence). V lost 5 bases to trimming and J lost 5 bases; unmatched junction nucleotides: 6. This CDR3 comprises 13 residues. The table came from immunoSEQ multiplex PCR; TCRdb's copy has only in-frame clones and leaves some out. Here the sample spans 40,000 to 50,000 clones, under 95% being singletons. This chain connects TRBV5-4 to TRBJ1-2, with 7 bases identical to TRBD1. This clonotype originated in a man aged 70 or older with active COVID-19. Sequencing was performed on peripheral blood. The CDR3 loop reads CASRAGTAYGYTF. The CDR3, as DNA: TGTGCCAGCAGGGCCGGGACAGCTTATGGCTACACCTTC. The variable domain in full, with the rest retrieved from reference TRBV5-4 and TRBJ1-2, is ETGVTQSPTHLIKTRGQQVTLRCSSQSGHNTVSWYQQALGQGPQFIFQYYREEENGRGNFPPRFSGLQFPNYSSELNVNALELDDSALYLCASRAGTAYGYTFGSGTRLTVV.